This T cell receptor beta chain was sequenced for a study of blood T cell repertoires in COVID-19. Looking at the study overall: Spain, Italy and the United States supplied samples that represented acute and convalescent COVID-19. T cells, B-cell-depleted T cells, or PBMCs provided the cDNA or gDNA that served as material.

Germline V gene lookup returns CDR1 LGHDT and CDR2 YNNKEL (reference sequence). The CDR3 contains 17 residues. V lost 4 bases and J lost 6; bases outside the gene matches: 12. Generated by immunoSEQ multiplex PCR, the TCRdb table keeps only in-frame clones and is missing some. The sample carries about 240,000 clones, around four fifths recorded once. The sequencing input was peripheral blood. This chain joins TRBV3-1 (or the pseudogene TRBV3-2) and TRBJ2-1; 10 bases are shared with TRBD1. The TCR comes from an elderly woman with COVID-19, enrolled during active disease. CDR3 amino acids: CASSLGMTGGLPNEQFF. Here the CDR3 DNA reads TGTGCCAGCAGCCTCGGCATGACAGGGGGCCTTCCCAATGAGCAGTTCTTC.